Below, 28 T cell receptor beta chains from the same sample are listed, as sequenced in a study of cytomegalovirus exposure and HLA in healthy donors. Vbeta (60) and Jbeta (13) primers were used in the PCR. Produced via immunoSEQ multiplex PCR; TCRdb's table is partial and in-frame only. The sample is made up of tens of thousands of clones, and the top ten hold 5.9% of it. Sequencing was done on a sample of PBMCs. The receptor source for this set is a human donor in good health.

V usage is TRBV7-8 and J usage is TRBJ1-1; D gene unclear. This CDR3 contains 14 residues. Germline V gives CDR1 SGHVS, CDR2 FQNEAQ. Trimming pared 5 bases from V and 6 bases from J, leaving 16 bases between. The CDR3 loop reads CASSLYGSSPEAFF. CDR3 DNA sequence: TGTGCCAGCAGCCTTTACGGCAGTAGCCCTGAAGCTTTCTTT.

The chain is built from TRBV6-6 and TRBJ1-5; no clear D gene. Germline V gene lookup returns CDR1 MNHNY and CDR2 SVGAGI (reference sequence). The V end lost 10 bases, the J end lost 4 bases, and 11 bases lay between the germline ends. The CDR3 sequence is 12 residues long. As DNA, the CDR3 is TGTGCCACGCAGGTGCCGAATCAGCCCCAGCATTTT. Translation gives CATQVPNQPQHF.

Notes on this clone: Relative to the germline gene, one junction end is altered; a read error may explain this. In nucleotides, the CDR3 is TGCGCCAGCACCTTGGGTGGGACAGGGGTCAACTACGAGCAGTACTTC. Translating it yields CASTLGGTGVNYEQYF. This sequence joins TRBV5-1 and TRBJ2-7, with 10 nucleotides matching TRBD1. CDR3 length: 16 residues. CDR1 SGHRS and CDR2 YFSETQ come from the germline V gene.

The chain is built from TRBV6-5 and TRBJ1-5; D uncertain. V was trimmed by 6 bases and J by 0 bases, leaving 9 bases between them. The CDR3 length is 14 residues. CDR1 is MNHEY, CDR2 SVGAGI, per germline. The CDR3 DNA sequence: TGTGCCAGCAGGGAGCTTTATAGCAATCAGCCCCAGCATTTT. It is translated as CASRELYSNQPQHF.

The chain couples TRBV15 to TRBJ2-7; tentative D call: TRBD2 (6 bases). V lost 4 bases and J 4 bases, leaving 17 bases between the germline ends. This CDR3 region has 15 residues. Germline assignment: CDR1 LNHNV and CDR2 YYDKDF (reference sequence). CDR3 residues: CATSTGVQGSYEQYF. CDR3 sequence (DNA): TGTGCCACCAGCACGGGGGTGCAGGGCTCATACGAGCAGTACTTC.

V gene TRBV2 combines with J gene TRBJ1-5; D not certain. Germline-derived CDR1 and CDR2 are SNHLY and FYNNEI. The CDR3 covers 17 residues. The V end lost 0 bases, the J end lost 3 bases, and 15 bases lay between the germline ends. CDR3 coding DNA: TGTGCCAGCAGTGAAGCGATCATGGGCAGGCCCAATCAGCCCCAGCATTTT. This sequence encodes CASSEAIMGRPNQPQHF.

The chain combines TRBV30 with TRBJ1-2; D is uncertain. Trimming left V 5 bases short and J 5 bases short, with 18 bases between. Germline V gene data show CDR1 as GTSNPN and CDR2 as SVGIG (reference sequence). This CDR3 comprises 14 residues. The CDR3 reads CAWEDPGERYGYTF. The CDR3 bases are TGTGCCTGGGAGGACCCCGGGGAGAGGTATGGCTACACCTTC.

This rearrangement joins TRBV19 to TRBJ2-7, with TRBD1 matching over 9 bases. The V segment lost 7 bases and the J segment 2 bases; nucleotides outside the gene matches: 12. From germline, CDR1 is LNHDA and CDR2 SQIVND (reference sequence). The CDR3 is 16 residues long. The CDR3 nucleotides are TGTGCCAGTACCCCGAGGGCGACAGGGGGTGCCTACGAGCAGTACTTC. It codes for CASTPRATGGAYEQYF.

The genes are TRBV7-9 and TRBJ2-1, with a tentative D call TRBD1 (6 bases). The CDR3 extends over 14 amino acids. Germline values: CDR1 SEHNR, CDR2 FQNEAQ (reference sequence). Trimming left V 5 bases short and J 6 bases short, with 14 bases between. In DNA, the CDR3 is TGTGCCAGCAGCAAACTACAGGGACCCAATGAGCAGTTCTTC. It specifies CASSKLQGPNEQFF.

This chain connects TRBV30 to TRBJ1-1, with D tentatively TRBD1 (5 bases). Deletions cut 4 bases from V and 5 bases from J, with 14 bases between. This CDR3 spans 13 amino acids. The V gene's germline CDR1 is GTSNPN and CDR2 SVGIG (reference sequence). The DNA for the CDR3 is TGTGCCTGGAAGTTTAAAGGGGTGACTGAAGCTTTCTTT. Its protein is CAWKFKGVTEAFF.

The V call is TRBV18, the J call TRBJ1-4; the D is unclear. The germline V gene encodes CDR1 KGHSH and CDR2 LQKENI. V was pared by 0 bases and J by 14 bases, with 16 bases between. The CDR3 consists of 14 residues. The CDR3 reads CASSPPGRGGVLFF. The CDR3 DNA reads as TGTGCCAGCTCACCACCGGGCCGAGGAGGCGTCCTGTTTTTT.

The V call is TRBV7-3, the J call TRBJ2-1, with 7 bases fitting TRBD2. V dropped 2 bases and J dropped 7; count of bases not matched to a gene: 2. Germline CDR1 is SGHTA and CDR2 is FQGTGA. The CDR3 consists of 13 residues. As DNA, the CDR3 is TGTGCCAGCAGCTTAGGGGGGGTAAATGAGCAGTTCTTC. Its translation: CASSLGGVNEQFF. The full variable domain, with the rest looked up from reference TRBV7-3 and TRBJ2-1, is GAGVSQTPSNKVTEKGKYVELRCDPISGHTALYWYRQSLGQGPEFLIYFQGTGAADDSGLPNDRFFAVRPEGSVSTLKIQRTERGDSAVYLCASSLGGVNEQFFGPGTRLTVL.

This chain connects TRBV29-1 to TRBJ2-1; 8 bases align to TRBD1. The CDR3 has 13 amino acids. CDR1 and CDR2 from the germline V gene are SQVTM and ANQGSEA. The junction had 3 bases not matched to a gene; V was cut back by 1 base and J by 7 bases. CDR3 sequence: CSVEGTGRNEQFF. CDR3 in DNA: TGCAGCGTTGAAGGGACAGGGAGAAATGAGCAGTTCTTC.

This sequence joins TRBV5-4 and TRBJ2-7, with 8 bases matching TRBD1. Germline CDR1 SGHNT, CDR2 YYREEE (reference sequence). CDR3 length: 13 residues. Trimming took 4 bases from V and 5 from J; bases not matched to a gene: 5. CDR3 nucleotides: TGTGCCAGCAGCATGACAGGGGTCAACGAGCAGTACTTC. Its translation is CASSMTGVNEQYF.

This sequence joins TRBV11-2 and TRBJ1-1; D not certain. CDR3 size: 17 residues. V was cut by 1 base and J by 1 base, with 16 bases left in between. Germline lookup yields CDR1 SGHAT and CDR2 FQNNGV. CDR3 DNA sequence: TGTGCCAGCAGCTTAGGCACGAGGGCCACCCAGAACACTGAAGCTTTCTTT. Its protein is CASSLGTRATQNTEAFF.

The V and J genes are TRBV5-1 and TRBJ2-7, with 8 bases fitting TRBD2. The germline CDR1 and CDR2 sequences are SGHRS and YFSETQ. CDR3 length: 15 amino acids. Losses at the gene ends were 0 bases for V and 4 bases for J; bases not matched to a gene: 6. The CDR3 coding sequence is TGCGCCAGCAGCTTGGCCGGGACTAGAAGTTACGAGCAGTACTTC. Amino acid sequence: CASSLAGTRSYEQYF.

Its frequency marks this clone as medium-sized. The genes are TRBV6-5 and TRBJ2-3; 8 bases map to TRBD2. The CDR3 sequence is 14 residues long. The junction had 6 bases not matched to a gene; V was cut back by 8 bases and J by 2 bases. Germline V gives CDR1 MNHEY, CDR2 SVGAGI. CDR3 protein: CASAGGSITDTQYF. Written as DNA, the CDR3 is TGTGCCAGCGCGGGGGGATCGATCACAGATACGCAGTATTTT.

V gene TRBV20-1 combines with J gene TRBJ1-3; D remains unclear. The CDR3 has 11 amino acids. Germline CDR1 DFQATT, CDR2 SNEGSKA (reference sequence). The CDR3 nucleotides are TGCAGCCTCAAGGCGGGAGACACCATATATTTT. This gives the protein CSLKAGDTIYF.

The rearrangement uses TRBV15 and TRBJ2-5; 9 bases align to TRBD1. Unmatched junction bases numbered 16, after V lost 0 bases and J lost 5 bases. CDR1 LNHNV and CDR2 YYDKDF come from the germline V gene (reference sequence). The CDR3 contains 19 residues. The CDR3 protein is CATSRDQAGTGFARETQYF. CDR3 sequence (DNA): TGTGCCACCAGCAGAGATCAAGCCGGGACAGGGTTCGCGAGGGAGACCCAGTACTTC.

The rearrangement links TRBV4-2 to TRBJ2-6, with 7 bases identical to TRBD2. V shed 3 bases, J shed 0 bases, and the junction held 11 bases outside the gene matches. The CDR3 runs to 19 residues. Germline V gene lookup returns CDR1 LGHNA and CDR2 YNFKEQ. The CDR3: CASSQARGGPNSGANVLTF. As DNA, the CDR3 is TGTGCCAGCAGCCAGGCCCGGGGAGGGCCGAACTCTGGGGCCAACGTCCTGACTTTC.

In nucleotides, the CDR3 is TGCGCCAGCAGCTCGGAGATAATCACTGAAGCTTTCTTT. It specifies CASSSEIITEAFF. This sequence joins TRBV5-1 and TRBJ1-1; D is undetermined. The germline V gene has CDR1 SGHRS and CDR2 YFSETQ. The length of the CDR3 is 13 residues. Trimming took 3 bases from V and 4 from J, leaving 10 bases between them.

The V gene is TRBV18, the J gene TRBJ2-1, with 9 bases fitting TRBD1. In germline, CDR1 is KGHSH, CDR2 LQKENI. V shed 7 bases and J 8 bases; nucleotides not matched to a gene: 12. This CDR3 contains 15 residues. CDR3: CASYPPGQGRDEQFF. DNA of the CDR3: TGTGCCAGCTACCCTCCGGGACAGGGTAGGGATGAGCAGTTCTTC.

The chain links TRBV27 to TRBJ2-7; a weak D match, TRBD1 (5 bases). V was pared by 5 bases and J by 2 bases, with 16 bases between. Germline CDR1 MNHEY, CDR2 SMNVEV (reference sequence). The length of the CDR3 is 15 residues. The CDR3 reads CASSLWPDNAYEQYF. DNA for the CDR3: TGTGCCAGCAGTCTCTGGCCGGACAATGCCTACGAGCAGTACTTC.

The chain is built from TRBV2 and TRBJ2-1; TRBD1 might be the D (6 bases). Trimming cost V 6 bases and J 2 bases, with 8 bases left between them. The CDR3 length is 13 residues. In germline, CDR1 is SNHLY, CDR2 FYNNEI. CDR3 residues: CASRGGPYNEQFF. CDR3 DNA: TGTGCCAGCAGAGGGGGACCCTACAATGAGCAGTTCTTC.

This chain joins TRBV27 and TRBJ2-3; D is unclear. Germline V gives CDR1 MNHEY, CDR2 SMNVEV (reference sequence). V lost 5 bases and J lost 0, with 9 bases in between. This CDR3 is built from 14 residues. CDR3 protein: CASSMQASTDTQYF. Here the CDR3 DNA reads TGTGCCAGCAGTATGCAGGCTAGCACAGATACGCAGTATTTT.

V gene TRBV6-6 combines with J gene TRBJ1-1; D is unclear. Germline assignment: CDR1 MNHNY and CDR2 SVGAGI (reference sequence). The CDR3 has 13 amino acids. V lost 5 bases and J lost 3, with 10 bases in between. The CDR3 protein is CASSGPVDTEAFF. The DNA of the CDR3 is TGTGCCAGCAGTGGGCCGGTGGACACTGAAGCTTTCTTT.

The chain carries TRBV5-8 and TRBJ2-1; TRBD2 is a possible D gene (5 bases). Looked up from germline, CDR1 is SGHTS and CDR2 is YDEGEE. This CDR3 contains 11 residues. The ends were cut back, 9 bases at V and 8 bases at J, with 12 bases in the middle. The CDR3 spells CATTGVHEQFF. Written as DNA, the CDR3 is TGTGCCACTACCGGGGTCCATGAGCAGTTCTTC.

The genes are TRBV5-4 and TRBJ1-1; D perhaps matches TRBD1 (6 bases). Per the germline V gene, CDR1 is SGHNT and CDR2 is YYREEE (reference sequence). The germline V and J ends were trimmed by 0 bases and 5 bases, with 11 bases remaining between them. This CDR3 spans 14 amino acids. CDR3 region: CASSLGQGQTEAFF. CDR3 sequence (DNA): TGTGCCAGCAGCTTGGGGCAGGGGCAGACTGAAGCTTTCTTT.